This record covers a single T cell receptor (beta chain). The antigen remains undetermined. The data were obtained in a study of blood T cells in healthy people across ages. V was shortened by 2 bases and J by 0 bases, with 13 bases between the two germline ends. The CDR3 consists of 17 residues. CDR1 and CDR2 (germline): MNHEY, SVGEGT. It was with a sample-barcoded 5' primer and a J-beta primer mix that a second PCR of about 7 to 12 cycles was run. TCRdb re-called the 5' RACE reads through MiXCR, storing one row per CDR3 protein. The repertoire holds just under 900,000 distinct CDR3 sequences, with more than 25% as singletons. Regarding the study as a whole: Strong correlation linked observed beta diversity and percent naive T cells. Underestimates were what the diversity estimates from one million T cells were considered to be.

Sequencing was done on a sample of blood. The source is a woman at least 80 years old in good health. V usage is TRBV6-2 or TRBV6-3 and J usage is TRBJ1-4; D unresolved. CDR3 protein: CASSYGGPSSTNEKLFF. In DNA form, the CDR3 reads TGTGCCAGCAGTTACGGAGGCCCTTCTTCAACTAATGAAAAACTGTTTTTT.